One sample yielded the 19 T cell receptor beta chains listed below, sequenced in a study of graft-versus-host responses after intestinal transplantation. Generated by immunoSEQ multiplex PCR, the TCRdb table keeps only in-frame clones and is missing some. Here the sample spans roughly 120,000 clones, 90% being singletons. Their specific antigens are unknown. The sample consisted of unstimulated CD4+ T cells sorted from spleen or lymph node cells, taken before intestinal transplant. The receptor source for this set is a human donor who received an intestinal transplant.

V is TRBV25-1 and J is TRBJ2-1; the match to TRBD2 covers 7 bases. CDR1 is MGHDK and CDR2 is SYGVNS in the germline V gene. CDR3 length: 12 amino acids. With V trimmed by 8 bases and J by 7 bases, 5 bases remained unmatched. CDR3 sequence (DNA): TGTGCCAGCCAAGGGAGGGGTAATGAGCAGTTCTTC. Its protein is CASQGRGNEQFF.

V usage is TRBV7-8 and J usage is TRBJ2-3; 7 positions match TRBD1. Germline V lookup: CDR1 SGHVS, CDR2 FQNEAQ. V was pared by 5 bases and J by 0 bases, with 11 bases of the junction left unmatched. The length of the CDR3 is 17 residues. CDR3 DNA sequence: TGTGCCAGCAGCCTCAAACGGACAGGAACTAGCACAGATACGCAGTATTTT. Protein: CASSLKRTGTSTDTQYF.

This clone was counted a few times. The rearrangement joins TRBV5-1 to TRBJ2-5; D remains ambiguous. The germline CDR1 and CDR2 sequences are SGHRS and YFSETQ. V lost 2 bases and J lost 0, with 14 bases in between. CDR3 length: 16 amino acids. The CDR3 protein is CASSFGPFTNQETQYF. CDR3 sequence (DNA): TGCGCCAGCAGCTTTGGCCCGTTTACCAACCAAGAGACCCAGTACTTC.

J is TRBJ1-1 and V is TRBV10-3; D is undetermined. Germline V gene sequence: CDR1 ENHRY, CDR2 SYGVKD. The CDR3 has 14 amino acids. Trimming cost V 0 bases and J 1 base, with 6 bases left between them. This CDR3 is CAISESAGNTEAFF. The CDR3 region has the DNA TGTGCCATCAGTGAGTCAGCAGGGAACACTGAAGCTTTCTTT.

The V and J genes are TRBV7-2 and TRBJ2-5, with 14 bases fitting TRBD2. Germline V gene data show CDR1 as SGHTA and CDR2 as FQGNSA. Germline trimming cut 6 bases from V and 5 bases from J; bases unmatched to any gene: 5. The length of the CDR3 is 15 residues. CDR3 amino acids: CASSRGLAGAETQYF. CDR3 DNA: TGTGCCAGCAGTAGGGGACTAGCGGGAGCCGAGACCCAGTACTTC.

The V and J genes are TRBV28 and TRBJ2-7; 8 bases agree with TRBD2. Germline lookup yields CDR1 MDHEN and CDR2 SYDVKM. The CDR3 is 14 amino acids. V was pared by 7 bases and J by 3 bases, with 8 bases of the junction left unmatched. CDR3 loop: CASTPSGRIYEQYF. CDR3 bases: TGTGCCAGCACCCCGAGCGGGAGAATCTACGAGCAGTACTTC.

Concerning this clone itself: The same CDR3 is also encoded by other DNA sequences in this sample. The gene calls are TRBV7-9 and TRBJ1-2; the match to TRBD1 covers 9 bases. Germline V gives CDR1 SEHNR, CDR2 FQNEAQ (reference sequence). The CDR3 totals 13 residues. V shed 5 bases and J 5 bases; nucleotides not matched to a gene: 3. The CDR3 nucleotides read TGTGCCAGCAGCCCAGGACAGGGGTATGGCTACACCTTC. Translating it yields CASSPGQGYGYTF. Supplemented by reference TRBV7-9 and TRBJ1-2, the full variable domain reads DTGVSQNPRHKITKRGQNVTFRCDPISEHNRLYWYRQTLGQGPEFLTYFQNEAQLEKSRLLSDRFSAERPKGSFSTLEIQRTEQGDSAMYLCASSPGQGYGYTFGSGTRLTVV.

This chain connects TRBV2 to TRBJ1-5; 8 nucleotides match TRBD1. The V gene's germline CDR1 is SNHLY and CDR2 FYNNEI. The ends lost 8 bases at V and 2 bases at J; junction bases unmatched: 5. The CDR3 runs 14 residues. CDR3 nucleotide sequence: TGTGCCAGCCGGGAGGACAGGGGCAATCAGCCCCAGCATTTT. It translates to CASREDRGNQPQHF.

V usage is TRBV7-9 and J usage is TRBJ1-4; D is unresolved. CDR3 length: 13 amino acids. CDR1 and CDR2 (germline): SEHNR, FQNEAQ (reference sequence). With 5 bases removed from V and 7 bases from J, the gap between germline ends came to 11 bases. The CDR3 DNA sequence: TGTGCCAGCAGCCCCAAACGAGGTGAAAAACTGTTTTTT. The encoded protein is CASSPKRGEKLFF.

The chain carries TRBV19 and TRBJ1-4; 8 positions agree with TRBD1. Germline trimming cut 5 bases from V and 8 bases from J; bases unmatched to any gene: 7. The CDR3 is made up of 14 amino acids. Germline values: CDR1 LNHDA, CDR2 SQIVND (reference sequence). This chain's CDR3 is CASSPDRVGEKLFF. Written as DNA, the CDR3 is TGTGCCAGTAGTCCGGACAGGGTAGGGGAAAAACTGTTTTTT. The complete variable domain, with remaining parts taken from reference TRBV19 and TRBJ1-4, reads DGGITQSPKYLFRKEGQNVTLSCEQNLNHDAMYWYRQDPGQGLRLIYYSQIVNDFQKGDIAEGYSVSREKKESFPLTVTSAQKNPTAFYLCASSPDRVGEKLFFGSGTQLSVL.

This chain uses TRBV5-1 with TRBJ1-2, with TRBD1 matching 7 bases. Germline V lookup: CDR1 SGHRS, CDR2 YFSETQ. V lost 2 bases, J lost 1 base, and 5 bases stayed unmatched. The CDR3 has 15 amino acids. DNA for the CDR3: TGCGCCAGCAGCTTCGACAGGGTAAATAACTATGGCTACACCTTC. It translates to CASSFDRVNNYGYTF.

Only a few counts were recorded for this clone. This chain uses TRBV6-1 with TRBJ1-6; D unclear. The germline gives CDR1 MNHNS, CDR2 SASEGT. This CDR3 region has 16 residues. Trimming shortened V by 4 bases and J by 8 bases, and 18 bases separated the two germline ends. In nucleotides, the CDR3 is TGTGCCAGCAGTGTTAGACTCGGGGATGACTATTCACCCCTCCACTTT. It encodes CASSVRLGDDYSPLHF.

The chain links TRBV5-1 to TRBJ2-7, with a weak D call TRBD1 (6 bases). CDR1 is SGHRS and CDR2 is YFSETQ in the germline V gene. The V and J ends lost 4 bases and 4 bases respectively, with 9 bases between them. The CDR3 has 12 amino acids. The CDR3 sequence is CASSPGQYEQYF. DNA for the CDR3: TGCGCCAGCAGCCCGGGACAATACGAGCAGTACTTC.

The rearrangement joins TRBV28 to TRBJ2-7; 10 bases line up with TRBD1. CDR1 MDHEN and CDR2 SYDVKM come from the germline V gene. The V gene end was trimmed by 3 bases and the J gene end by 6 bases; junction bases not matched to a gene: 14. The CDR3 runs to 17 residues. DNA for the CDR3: TGTGCCAGCAGTTTCGGGCTTGGGACAGGGGACCCCCTCGAGCAGTACTTC. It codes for CASSFGLGTGDPLEQYF.

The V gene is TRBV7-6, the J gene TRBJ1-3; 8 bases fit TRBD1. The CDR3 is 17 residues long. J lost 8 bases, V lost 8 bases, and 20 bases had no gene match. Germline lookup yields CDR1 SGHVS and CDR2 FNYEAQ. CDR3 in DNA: TGTGCCAGCCGTTCTGCCAGGGGGCGCGGAGAGGGGGACACCATATATTTT. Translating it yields CASRSARGRGEGDTIYF.

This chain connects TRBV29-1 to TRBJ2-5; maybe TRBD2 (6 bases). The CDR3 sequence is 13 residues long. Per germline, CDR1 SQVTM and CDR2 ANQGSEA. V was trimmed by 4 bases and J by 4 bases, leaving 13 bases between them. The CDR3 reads CSVAAGIGETQYF. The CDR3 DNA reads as TGCAGCGTTGCCGCGGGGATTGGAGAGACCCAGTACTTC.

The CDR3 loop reads CASSAGENYGYTF. Here the CDR3 DNA reads TGTGCCAGCTCTGCAGGGGAGAACTATGGCTACACCTTC. The genes are TRBV18 and TRBJ1-2, with a possible D match to TRBD1 (6 bases). Trimming shortened V by 6 bases and J by 2 bases, and 10 bases separated the two germline ends. The CDR3 runs to 13 residues. Germline-derived CDR1 and CDR2 are KGHSH and LQKENI.

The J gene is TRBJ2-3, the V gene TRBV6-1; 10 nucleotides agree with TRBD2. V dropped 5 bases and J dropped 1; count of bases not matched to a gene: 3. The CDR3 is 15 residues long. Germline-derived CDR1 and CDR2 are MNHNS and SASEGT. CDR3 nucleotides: TGTGCCAGCAGTAACCTAGCGGGAGGCACAGATACGCAGTATTTT. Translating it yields CASSNLAGGTDTQYF.

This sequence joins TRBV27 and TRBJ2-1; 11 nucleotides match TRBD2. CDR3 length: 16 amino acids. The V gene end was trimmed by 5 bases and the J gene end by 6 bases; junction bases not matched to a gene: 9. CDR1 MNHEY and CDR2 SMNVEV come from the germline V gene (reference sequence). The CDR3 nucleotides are TGTGCCAGCAGTCCGGCAAGACTAGCGGGGCCCAATGAGCAGTTCTTC. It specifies CASSPARLAGPNEQFF.